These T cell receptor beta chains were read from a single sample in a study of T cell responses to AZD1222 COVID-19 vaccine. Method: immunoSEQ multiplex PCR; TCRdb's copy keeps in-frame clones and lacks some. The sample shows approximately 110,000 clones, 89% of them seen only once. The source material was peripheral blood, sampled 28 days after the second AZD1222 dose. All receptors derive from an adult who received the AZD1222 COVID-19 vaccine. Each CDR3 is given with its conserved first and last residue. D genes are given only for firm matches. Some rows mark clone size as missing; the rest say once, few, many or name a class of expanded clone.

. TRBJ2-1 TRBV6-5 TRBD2 CASSSGLASYNEQFF TGTGCCAGCAGTTCAGGACTAGCGAGCTACAATGAGCAGTTCTTC
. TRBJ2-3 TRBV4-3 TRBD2 CASSQDPAGLLNTQYF TGCGCCAGCAGCCAAGACCCAGCGGGGCTTCTGAATACGCAGTATTTT
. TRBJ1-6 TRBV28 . CASSWMQTNSPLHF TGTGCCAGCAGCTGGATGCAGACAAATTCACCCCTCCACTTT
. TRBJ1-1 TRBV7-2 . CASSRREGSPEAFF TGTGCCAGCAGCCGCCGAGAAGGGTCGCCTGAAGCTTTCTTT
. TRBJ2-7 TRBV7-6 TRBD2 CASSLGVAGPSYEQYF TGTGCCAGCAGCTTAGGGGTAGCGGGACCCTCCTACGAGCAGTACTTC
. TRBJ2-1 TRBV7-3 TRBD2 CASSRTSGSYNEQFF TGTGCCAGCAGCCGGACTAGCGGGTCCTACAATGAGCAGTTCTTC
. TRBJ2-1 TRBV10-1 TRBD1 CASSTSDRGYFSEQFF TGCGCCAGCTCGACCTCCGACAGGGGGTATTTTTCTGAGCAGTTCTTC
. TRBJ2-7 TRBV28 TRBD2 CASSLGGRSDEQYF TGTGCCAGCAGTTTGGGCGGGAGAAGCGACGAGCAGTACTTC
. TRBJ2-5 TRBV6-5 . CASSPKRLQTQYF TGTGCCAGCAGCCCCAAGCGGTTACAGACCCAGTACTTC
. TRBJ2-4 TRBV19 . CASSIGGEEDIQYF TGTGCCAGTAGTATTGGGGGCGAGGAAGACATTCAGTACTTC
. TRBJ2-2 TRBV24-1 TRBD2 CATSYNGGGNAGELFF TGTGCCACCAGTTACAACGGGGGAGGGAACGCCGGGGAGCTGTTTTTT
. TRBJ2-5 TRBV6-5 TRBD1 CASAGTVQETQYF TGTGCCAGCGCTGGGACAGTCCAAGAGACCCAGTACTTC
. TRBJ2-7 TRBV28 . CASSTGFYEQYF TGTGCCAGCAGTACAGGGTTTTACGAGCAGTACTTC
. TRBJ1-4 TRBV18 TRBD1 CASSPRQGGNEKLFF TGTGCCAGCTCACCCCGACAGGGGGGAAATGAAAAACTGTTTTTT
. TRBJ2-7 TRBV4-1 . CASSQTLGGSYMKQYF TGCGCCAGCAGCCAAACCTTAGGGGGGTCCTACATGAAGCAGTACTTC
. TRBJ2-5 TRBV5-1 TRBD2 CASTSGRISGGVETQYF TGCGCCAGCACTAGCGGGAGAATATCAGGGGGGGTTGAGACCCAGTACTTC
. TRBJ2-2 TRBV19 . CASTSVWGGAGELFF TGTGCCAGTACGTCCGTTTGGGGTGGGGCCGGGGAGCTGTTTTTT
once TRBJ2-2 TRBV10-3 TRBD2 CAVRTSGSAGELFF TGTGCCGTCCGGACTAGCGGGAGTGCCGGGGAGCTGTTTTTT
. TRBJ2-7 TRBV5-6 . CASSFEGILYEQYF TGTGCCAGCAGCTTTGAGGGGATCCTCTACGAGCAGTACTTC
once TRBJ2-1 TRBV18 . CASSPLVSKGYHEQFF TGTGCCAGCTCACCACTGGTATCAAAAGGGTATCATGAGCAGTTCTTC
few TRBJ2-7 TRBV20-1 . CSARTSYEQYF TGCAGTGCGCGGACCTCCTACGAGCAGTACTTC
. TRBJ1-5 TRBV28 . CASKQAAARGQPQHF TGTGCCAGCAAACAGGCGGCAGCCCGGGGTCAGCCCCAGCATTTT
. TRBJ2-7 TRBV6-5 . CATSPAGVYEQYF TGTGCCACCTCCCCGGCCGGGGTCTACGAGCAGTACTTC